What follows are 10 T cell receptor beta chains derived from one specimen sequenced in a study of blood T cell repertoires in COVID-19. Assay: immunoSEQ multiplex PCR; the TCRdb copy retains only in-frame clones and omits some. This table holds some 190,000 clones, about 82% found once. Specimen: PBMCs or T cells enriched from blood (not recorded which). The receptors were sampled from a man aged 40-55 years with acute COVID-19.

The rearrangement links TRBV6-2 or TRBV6-3 to TRBJ1-1; D is undetermined. Germline V gene lookup returns CDR1 MNHEY and CDR2 SVGEGT. The germline V and J ends were trimmed by 0 bases and 1 base, with 6 bases remaining between them. The CDR3 runs to 14 residues. For the CDR3, the DNA is TGTGCCAGCAGTTACTCATCCCGGAACACTGAAGCTTTCTTT. Its translation is CASSYSSRNTEAFF.

Only one count was recorded for this clone. The rearrangement joins TRBV5-1 to TRBJ2-7, with D possibly being TRBD2 (6 bases). Germline V gene data show CDR1 as SGHRS and CDR2 as YFSETQ. V gave up 4 bases and J gave up 2 bases, with 19 bases separating them. The CDR3 loop spans 16 amino acids. The CDR3 DNA is TGCGCCAGCAGCCAACGCCCCGGGACTCGTACCTACGAGCAGTACTTC. Encoded protein: CASSQRPGTRTYEQYF. The entire variable domain, with the rest obtained from reference TRBV5-1 and TRBJ2-7, is as follows: KAGVTQTPRYLIKTRGQQVTLSCSPISGHRSVSWYQQTPGQGLQFLFEYFSETQRNKGNFPGRFSGRQFSNSRSEMNVSTLELGDSALYLCASSQRPGTRTYEQYFGPGTRLTVT.

J is TRBJ1-2 and V is TRBV6-5; 8 bases fit TRBD1. The ends lost 0 bases at V and 5 bases at J; junction bases unmatched: 5. This CDR3 is 15 amino acids long. Germline loops: CDR1 MNHEY, CDR2 SVGAGI. The CDR3 protein is CASSYSGQAAYGYTF. CDR3 bases: TGTGCCAGCAGTTACTCGGGACAGGCGGCATATGGCTACACCTTC.

The chain links TRBV30 to TRBJ2-2; a possible D gene is TRBD1 (5 bases). V was clipped by 3 bases and J by 0 bases, with 11 bases between them. CDR1 and CDR2 from the germline V gene are GTSNPN and SVGIG (reference sequence). The CDR3 runs to 15 residues. The CDR3 loop is CAWSLGVSNTGELFF. The CDR3 DNA is TGTGCCTGGAGCTTAGGGGTTTCGAACACCGGGGAGCTGTTTTTT.

The CDR3 reads CASSVVPSGYNEQFF. The CDR3 DNA sequence: TGTGCCAGCAGCGTAGTTCCTAGCGGATACAATGAGCAGTTCTTC. The rearrangement uses TRBV9 and TRBJ2-1, with 7 bases lining up with TRBD2. The CDR3 runs to 15 residues. V was clipped by 0 bases and J by 4 bases; unmatched bases: 4. Germline V gene sequence: CDR1 SGDLS, CDR2 YYNGEE.

The chain combines TRBV12-3 or TRBV12-4 with TRBJ1-2, with D perhaps matching TRBD1 (5 bases). V lost 7 bases and J lost 8, with 14 bases in between. The CDR3 runs 12 residues. CDR3 DNA sequence: TGTGCCAGCATCCTTACGCAGGGCGGCTACACCTTC. Amino acids: CASILTQGGYTF.

The chain recombines TRBV7-9 with TRBJ1-1; D is possibly TRBD1 (5 bases). The length of the CDR3 is 14 residues. Germline assignment: CDR1 SEHNR and CDR2 FQNEAQ (reference sequence). V was cut by 6 bases and J by 0 bases, with 11 bases left in between. CDR3 DNA: TGTGCCAGCAGTCCTACAGGACTGAACACTGAAGCTTTCTTT. Encoded protein: CASSPTGLNTEAFF.

J is TRBJ2-1 and V is TRBV9; TRBD2 matches at 7 bases. Germline V gene sequence: CDR1 SGDLS, CDR2 YYNGEE. V dropped 0 bases and J dropped 15; count of bases not matched to a gene: 9. This CDR3 has 13 residues. The CDR3 spells CASSVVETSNPFF. DNA of the CDR3: TGTGCCAGCAGCGTAGTTGAGACTAGCAATCCGTTCTTC.

The genes are TRBV15 and TRBJ2-1; 13 bases fit TRBD2. Trimming removed 7 bases from V and 4 bases from J; junction bases left unmatched: 13. Germline V gene lookup returns CDR1 LNHNV and CDR2 YYDKDF (reference sequence). The CDR3 sequence is 18 residues long. The CDR3 bases are TGTGCCACCAACCCCGGGACAGGGGGACTAGCGGGGTACAATGAGCAGTTCTTC. Residues: CATNPGTGGLAGYNEQFF.

This clone was seen just once. The chain joins TRBV27 to TRBJ2-2; D uncertain. CDR3 size: 13 residues. Germline CDR1 MNHEY, CDR2 SMNVEV (reference sequence). Trimming took 3 bases from V and 4 from J, leaving 6 bases between them. CDR3: CASSFMSTGELFF. CDR3 bases: TGTGCCAGCAGTTTTATGAGCACCGGGGAGCTGTTTTTT.